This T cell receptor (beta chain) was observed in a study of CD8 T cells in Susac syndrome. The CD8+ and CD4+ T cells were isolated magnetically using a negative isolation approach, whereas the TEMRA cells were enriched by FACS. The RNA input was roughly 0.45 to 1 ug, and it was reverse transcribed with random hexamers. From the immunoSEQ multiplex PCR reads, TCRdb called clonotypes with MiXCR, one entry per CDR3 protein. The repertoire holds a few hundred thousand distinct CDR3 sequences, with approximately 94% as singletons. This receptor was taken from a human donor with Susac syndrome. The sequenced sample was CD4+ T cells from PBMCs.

CDR3: CASTIDRGHREKLFF. The CDR3 coding sequence is TGTGCCAGCACAATAGACAGGGGGCATCGTGAAAAACTGTTTTTT. The rearrangement uses TRBV27 and TRBJ1-4, with 10 bases fitting TRBD1. CDR1 and CDR2 (germline): MNHEY, SMNVEV (reference sequence). This CDR3 has 15 amino acids. Trimming at V came to 7 bases and at J to 7 bases, leaving 9 bases not matched to a gene. The full variable domain, completed using reference TRBV27 and TRBJ1-4, is EAQVTQNPRYLITVTGKKLTVTCSQNMNHEYMSWYRQDPGLGLRQIYYSMNVEVTDKGDVPEGYKVSRKEKRNFPLILESPSPNQTSLYFCASTIDRGHREKLFFGSGTQLSVL.